What follows are 29 T cell receptor beta chains derived from one specimen sequenced in a study of T-cell reconstitution after alpha-beta-depleted transplantation in children. Construction of the TCRbeta library involved unique molecular identifiers. TCRdb analysed the PCR reads with MiXCR anew, one entry per CDR3 protein. The sample yields roughly 670,000 distinct CDR3 sequences, around 13% seen once. This sample comprised PBMCs, obtained before TCRalphabeta/CD19-depleted stem cell transplant. Source of these receptors: a girl aged 2-9 years with congenital amegakaryocytic thrombocytopenia, due to receive a stem cell transplant.

The V and J genes are TRBV2 and TRBJ1-4; 8 bases align to TRBD1. Germline V gene lookup returns CDR1 SNHLY and CDR2 FYNNEI. The CDR3 contains 14 residues. V trimming: 8 bases; J trimming: 8 bases; junction bases outside the gene matches: 10. The CDR3 loop reads CASFWPGGDEKLFF. The CDR3 nucleotides are TGTGCCAGCTTTTGGCCAGGGGGCGACGAAAAACTGTTTTTT.

Many counts were recorded for this clonotype. The chain is built from TRBV20-1 and TRBJ2-1, with 10 bases fitting TRBD1. J gave up 6 bases and V 1 base, and 9 bases lay outside the gene matches. CDR3 size: 16 residues. Per the germline V gene, CDR1 is DFQATT and CDR2 is SNEGSKA (reference sequence). As DNA, the CDR3 is TGCAGTGCTAGAGGCCCCGGGACAGGGGACCCCAATGAGCAGTTCTTC. Translation gives CSARGPGTGDPNEQFF.

As concerns this clonotype: This may stem from a read error, because a much larger clone lies one nucleotide away. V is TRBV5-1 and J is TRBJ2-3; D is perhaps TRBD2 (5 bases). This CDR3 has 17 residues. Germline V CDR1 and CDR2: SGHRS, YFSETQ. The CDR3 coding sequence is TGCGCCAGCAGCTCGCCGGGAAACCTAAGGTCCACAGATACGCCGTATTTT. Residues: CASSSPGNLRSTDTPYF.

A few counts support this clonotype. V and J are TRBV10-3 and TRBJ2-7; TRBD2 matches 8 bases. After removal of 8 bases from V and 2 bases from J, the junction contained 8 bases not matched to a gene. Germline lookup yields CDR1 ENHRY and CDR2 SYGVKD. The CDR3 loop spans 14 amino acids. The CDR3 sequence is CAIQALAGTYEQYF. The CDR3 DNA sequence: TGTGCCATCCAGGCGCTAGCGGGTACCTACGAGCAGTACTTC.

This clonotype was found a few times. This chain uses TRBV10-3 with TRBJ2-1; 8 bases align to TRBD1. J lost 2 bases, V lost 5 bases, and 5 bases had no gene match. The germline V gene has CDR1 ENHRY and CDR2 SYGVKD. CDR3 length: 15 residues. CDR3 nucleotides: TGTGCCATCAGTTCAGGGGGCAGCCCCTACAATGAGCAGTTCTTC. Amino acid sequence: CAISSGGSPYNEQFF.

V is TRBV28 and J is TRBJ1-5; TRBD1 matches at 10 bases. The V segment lost 3 bases and the J segment 0 bases; nucleotides outside the gene matches: 11. Germline CDR1 and CDR2: MDHEN and SYDVKM. CDR3 length: 19 residues. CDR3 DNA sequence: TGTGCCAGCAGTTTGATATTGGGGACAGGGGACTATAGCAATCAGCCCCAGCATTTT. Translation: CASSLILGTGDYSNQPQHF.

This clonotype has at least ten counts. The DNA for the CDR3 is TGCGCCAGCAGCTTGGCCCAGGGGGGTGACACTGAAGCTTTCTTT. It encodes CASSLAQGGDTEAFF. This rearrangement joins TRBV5-1 to TRBJ1-1; TRBD1 matches 7 bases. CDR1 is SGHRS and CDR2 is YFSETQ in the germline V gene. The CDR3 loop spans 15 amino acids. V lost 0 bases to trimming and J lost 3 bases; unmatched junction nucleotides: 5. Full variable domain (remainder filled in from reference TRBV5-1 and TRBJ1-1): KAGVTQTPRYLIKTRGQQVTLSCSPISGHRSVSWYQQTPGQGLQFLFEYFSETQRNKGNFPGRFSGRQFSNSRSEMNVSTLELGDSALYLCASSLAQGGDTEAFFGQGTRLTVV.

This clonotype was observed a handful of times. This sequence joins TRBV10-3 and TRBJ2-3; 12 bases map to TRBD2. This CDR3 has 16 residues. Germline V lookup: CDR1 ENHRY, CDR2 SYGVKD. The V gene end was trimmed by 5 bases and the J gene end by 3 bases; junction bases not matched to a gene: 6. CDR3 region: CAISLTSGRGTDTQYF. The CDR3, as DNA: TGTGCCATCAGTTTGACTAGCGGGAGAGGTACAGATACGCAGTATTTT.

The chain employs TRBV19 and TRBJ2-1; D call uncertain. Trimming cost V 0 bases and J 2 bases, with 14 bases left between them. The CDR3 has 17 amino acids. The germline V gene encodes CDR1 LNHDA and CDR2 SQIVND (reference sequence). The chain's CDR3 is CASSIDPARATYNEQFF. Written as DNA, the CDR3 is TGTGCCAGTAGTATAGATCCCGCTCGAGCCACCTACAATGAGCAGTTCTTC.

This clonotype was seen more than once but under ten times. This chain joins TRBV15 and TRBJ1-2; a possible D gene is TRBD1 (5 bases). Germline V lookup: CDR1 LNHNV, CDR2 YYDKDF (reference sequence). Trimming removed 2 bases from V and 6 bases from J, with 10 bases in between. The CDR3 extends over 13 amino acids. The CDR3 sequence is CATSRQGENGYTF. For the CDR3, the DNA is TGTGCCACCAGCAGACAGGGCGAGAATGGCTACACCTTC.

The rearrangement joins TRBV5-1 to TRBJ2-1, with a possible D match to TRBD2 (5 bases). Germline CDR1 SGHRS, CDR2 YFSETQ. V was cut by 0 bases and J by 6 bases, with 13 bases left in between. The CDR3 is 15 amino acids. The CDR3 protein is CASSLGGSGPNEQFF. In nucleotides, the CDR3 is TGCGCCAGCAGCTTGGGCGGGTCAGGCCCCAATGAGCAGTTCTTC.

This clonotype was seen once. The rearrangement joins TRBV11-2 to TRBJ2-1; the match to TRBD2 covers 12 bases. CDR1 and CDR2 (germline): SGHAT, FQNNGV. This CDR3 comprises 17 residues. Trimming removed 0 bases from V and 3 bases from J; junction bases left unmatched: 3. The CDR3 DNA reads as TGTGCCAGCAGCTTAGAGGGACTAGCGGGTGGCTACAATGAGCAGTTCTTC. Translating gives CASSLEGLAGGYNEQFF.

This clonotype appeared many times. This chain joins TRBV20-1 and TRBJ2-5, with 11 positions matching TRBD2. The CDR3 is 15 amino acids. Germline V gives CDR1 DFQATT, CDR2 SNEGSKA (reference sequence). The V gene end was trimmed by 5 bases and the J gene end by 5 bases; junction bases not matched to a gene: 10. CDR3 sequence (DNA): TGCAGTGCTGGACAACTAGCGGGAGCCTGGGAGACCCAGTACTTC. Its translation: CSAGQLAGAWETQYF.

This clonotype was observed many times. Written as DNA, the CDR3 is TGTGCCAGCAGCACCGGGACGCTCAACTATGGCTACACCTTC. Its protein product is CASSTGTLNYGYTF. The rearrangement joins TRBV7-9 to TRBJ1-2, with D perhaps TRBD1 (5 bases). The germline gives CDR1 SEHNR, CDR2 FQNEAQ (reference sequence). There are 14 residues in the CDR3. Trimming took off 5 bases at V and 2 bases at J, with 12 bases between the two ends.

The chain joins TRBV12-3 or TRBV12-4 to TRBJ1-5, with no clear D. The CDR3 is made up of 15 amino acids. Trimming stripped 3 bases from V and 4 bases from J, with 13 bases between. This chain's CDR3 is CASSFRAAVNQPQHF. CDR3 nucleotide sequence: TGTGCCAGCAGTTTTCGTGCAGCGGTAAATCAGCCCCAGCATTTT.

V is TRBV2 and J is TRBJ2-1; D gene unclear. The CDR3 has 15 residues. V lost 3 bases and J 0 bases, leaving 9 bases between the germline ends. In germline, CDR1 is SNHLY, CDR2 FYNNEI. The DNA for the CDR3 is TGTGCCAGCAGTGACAAGCCCCTCTCCTACAATGAGCAGTTCTTC. It translates to CASSDKPLSYNEQFF.

Ten or more counts support this clonotype. This chain connects TRBV20-1 to TRBJ2-5; D is tentatively TRBD1 or TRBD2 (7 bases each). Trimming removed 3 bases at V and 3 bases at J, with 17 bases between. The CDR3 covers 15 residues. Per the germline V gene, CDR1 is DFQATT and CDR2 is SNEGSKA (reference sequence). The CDR3 bases are TGCAGTGCTAGTGTTCCGAGCGGGACAGAAGAGACCCAGTACTTC. The encoded protein is CSASVPSGTEETQYF.

The chain couples TRBV5-5 to TRBJ2-1; 9 bases agree with TRBD1. V shed 0 bases, J shed 9 bases, and the junction held 10 bases outside the gene matches. The CDR3 runs 16 residues. CDR1 SGHKS and CDR2 YYEKEE come from the germline V gene (reference sequence). The CDR3 DNA reads TGTGCCAGCAGCTTGGGAGGGACAGGGATCGTTGGTGAGCAGTTCTTC. Residues: CASSLGGTGIVGEQFF.

Remarks on this clonotype: Mismatch with germline at one junction end may stem from a read error. This chain joins TRBV12-3 or TRBV12-4 and TRBJ1-2, with D possibly being TRBD1 (6 bases). The CDR3 extends over 14 amino acids. The CDR3 reads CASRVGGAEDGDTF. The CDR3 region has the DNA TGTGCCAGCAGGGTCGGGGGGGCTGAAGATGGCGACACCTTC.

In its sample, this clonotype was seen many times. The chain is built from TRBV5-1 and TRBJ2-5; 7 nucleotides agree with TRBD2. From germline, CDR1 is SGHRS and CDR2 YFSETQ. Losses at the gene ends were 2 bases for V and 4 bases for J; bases not matched to a gene: 8. The CDR3 totals 15 residues. The CDR3 DNA reads as TGCGCCAGCAGCTTAAACGGGGGGATTGGAGAGACCCAGTACTTC. Protein product: CASSLNGGIGETQYF.

This clonotype has at least ten counts. V and J are TRBV5-1 and TRBJ2-3; D ambiguous. CDR3 size: 14 residues. Germline V lookup: CDR1 SGHRS, CDR2 YFSETQ. V dropped 0 bases and J dropped 6 bases, with 11 bases sitting between them. The CDR3 protein is CASSLGGRVDTQYF. CDR3 in DNA: TGCGCCAGCAGCTTGGGCGGCCGGGTTGATACGCAGTATTTT.

This clonotype was found many times. The rearrangement links TRBV5-1 to TRBJ2-3, with 8 bases matching TRBD2. In germline, CDR1 is SGHRS, CDR2 YFSETQ. After removal of 5 bases from V and 3 bases from J, the junction contained 14 bases not matched to a gene. The CDR3 totals 17 residues. CDR3 protein: CASSGPLAGSGTDTQYF. Written as DNA, the CDR3 is TGCGCCAGCAGTGGACCGTTAGCGGGGAGTGGGACAGATACGCAGTATTTT.

The V and J genes are TRBV20-1 and TRBJ2-3, with 15 positions matching TRBD2. The junction had 6 bases not matched to a gene; V was cut back by 6 bases and J by 2 bases. Germline-derived CDR1 and CDR2 are DFQATT and SNEGSKA (reference sequence). CDR3 length equals 16 residues. As DNA, the CDR3 is TGCAGTGCGGATGGGACTAGCGGGAGGTCCACAGATACGCAGTATTTT. Translated, it gives CSADGTSGRSTDTQYF.

This clonotype came up many times. The gene calls are TRBV20-1 and TRBJ2-1; 10 bases fit TRBD2. Germline V CDR1 and CDR2: DFQATT, SNEGSKA (reference sequence). The ends lost 6 bases at V and 0 bases at J; junction bases unmatched: 8. The CDR3 runs to 16 residues. As DNA, the CDR3 is TGCAGTGCGCCACCATCTAGCGGGAGCTCCTACAATGAGCAGTTCTTC. Residues: CSAPPSSGSSYNEQFF.

This clonotype occurred many times. The rearrangement uses TRBV20-1 and TRBJ2-2; no clear D gene. CDR1 is DFQATT, CDR2 SNEGSKA, per germline (reference sequence). V lost 0 bases and J 13 bases, leaving 12 bases between the germline ends. The CDR3 extends over 12 amino acids. The CDR3 DNA reads as TGCAGTGCTAGAGATTTGGGCCGTTGGCTGTTTTTT. It specifies CSARDLGRWLFF.

This clonotype occurred many times. J is TRBJ2-6 and V is TRBV29-1; D remains unclear. This CDR3 is built from 14 residues. Germline CDR1 and CDR2: SQVTM and ANQGSEA. The V gene lost 4 bases and the J gene lost 1 base, with 8 bases spanning the gap. The CDR3 region has the DNA TGCAGCGTTGGTTTGGTTTCTGGGGCCAACGTCCTGACTTTC. This gives the protein CSVGLVSGANVLTF.

This chain uses TRBV20-1 with TRBJ1-5; D is unresolved. The CDR3 covers 14 residues. V lost 5 bases and J 2 bases, leaving 13 bases between the germline ends. Per germline, CDR1 DFQATT and CDR2 SNEGSKA (reference sequence). CDR3 in DNA: TGCAGTGCTGCAGCCGGGTTTCGCAATCAGCCCCAGCATTTT. Translating it yields CSAAAGFRNQPQHF.

This clonotype was recorded many times. The chain links TRBV20-1 to TRBJ2-1; maybe TRBD2 (6 bases). Trimming left V 4 bases short and J 3 bases short, with 10 bases between. This CDR3 spans 13 amino acids. Germline-derived CDR1 and CDR2 are DFQATT and SNEGSKA (reference sequence). The CDR3 bases are TGCAGTGCTACTACTAGCAGCTACAATGAGCAGTTCTTC. Residues: CSATTSSYNEQFF.

This clonotype was recorded a few times. The CDR3: CSAGDGNEKLFF. The CDR3 DNA is TGCAGTGCTGGGGACGGTAATGAAAAACTGTTTTTT. The V call is TRBV20-1, the J call TRBJ1-4; the D gene is possibly TRBD1 (5 bases). The V gene lost 5 bases and the J gene lost 4 bases, with 8 bases spanning the gap. CDR1 is DFQATT and CDR2 is SNEGSKA in the germline V gene (reference sequence). The CDR3 length is 12 residues.